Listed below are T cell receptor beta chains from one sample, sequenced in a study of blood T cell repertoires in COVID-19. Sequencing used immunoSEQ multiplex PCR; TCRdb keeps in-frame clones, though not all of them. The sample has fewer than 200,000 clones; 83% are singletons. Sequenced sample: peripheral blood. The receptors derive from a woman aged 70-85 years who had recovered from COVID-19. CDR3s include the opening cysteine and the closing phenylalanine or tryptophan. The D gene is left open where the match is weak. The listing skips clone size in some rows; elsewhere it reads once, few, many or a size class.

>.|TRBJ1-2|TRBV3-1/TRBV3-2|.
TGTGCCAGCAGCCCCCTGGGGGCCCCAAACTATGGCTACACCTTC
CASSPLGAPNYGYTF
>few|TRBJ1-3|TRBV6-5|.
TGTGCCAGCAGTTCCCCCGGGTTCCGCTCTGGAAACACCATATATTTT
CASSSPGFRSGNTIYF
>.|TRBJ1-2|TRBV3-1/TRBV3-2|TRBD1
TGTGCCAGCAGCCAGACCCTGGGACAGACGAACTATGGCTACACCTTC
CASSQTLGQTNYGYTF
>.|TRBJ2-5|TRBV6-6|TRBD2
TGTGCCAGCAGCCGAGGGACTAGCGGGAGAATCGGGGAGACCCAGTACTTC
CASSRGTSGRIGETQYF
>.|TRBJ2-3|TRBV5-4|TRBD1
TGTGCCAGCAGCTGGGGGACAGGGGCAGATGATACGCAGTATTTT
CASSWGTGADDTQYF
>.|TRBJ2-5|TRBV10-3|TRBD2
TGTGCCATCAGTACGGGACTAGCGGGAGGGCCGCCCCTATACCAAGAGACCCAGTACTTC
CAISTGLAGGPPLYQETQYF
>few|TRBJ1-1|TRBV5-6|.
TGTGCCAGCAGCTTAAAGTTCCGGGGGTCAACCCCGCGCGCTTTCTTT
CASSLKFRGSTPRAFF
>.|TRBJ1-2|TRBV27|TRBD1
TGTGCCAGCAGTCCCACCCTAACGGACAGGGGGGGCTATGGCTACACCTTC
CASSPTLTDRGGYGYTF
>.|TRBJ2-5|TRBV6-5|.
TGTGCCAGCAGCCTAGGCGGGTTTTGGGAGACCCAGTACTTC
CASSLGGFWETQYF
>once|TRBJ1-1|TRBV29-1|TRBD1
TGCAGCGTTGTTGGGACAGCGAACACTGAAGCTTTCTTT
CSVVGTANTEAFF
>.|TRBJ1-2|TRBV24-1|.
TGTGCCACCAGTGGGGCAGGGGCAGCTAACTATGGCTACACCTTC
CATSGAGAANYGYTF
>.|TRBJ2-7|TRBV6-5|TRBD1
TGTGCCAGCAGTTACTCCCTGACAGGGATCGGCGGCGAGCAGTACTTC
CASSYSLTGIGGEQYF
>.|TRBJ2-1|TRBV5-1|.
TGCGCCAGCAGCTTGGCCCCCCCTGGGAACGGGAACAATGAGCAGTTCTTC
CASSLAPPGNGNNEQFF
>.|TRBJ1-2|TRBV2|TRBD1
TGTGCCAGCAGTGAAAGGGGACAGTTCGATAACTATGGCTACACCTTC
CASSERGQFDNYGYTF
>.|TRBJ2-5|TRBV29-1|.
TGCAGCGGGAGGGGCCTAAAAGAGACCCAGTACTTC
CSGRGLKETQYF
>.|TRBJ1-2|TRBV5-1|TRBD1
TGCGCCAGCAGCTTGCAGGGGGCCAACTATGGCTACACCTTC
CASSLQGANYGYTF
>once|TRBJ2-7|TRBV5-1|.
TGCGCCAGCAGCACTGTGCAGGCCCGCGGGGTGCAGTACTTC
CASSTVQARGVQYF
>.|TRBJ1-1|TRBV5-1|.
TGCGCCAGCAGCGACCCCAGGGTGAACACTGAAGCTTTCTTT
CASSDPRVNTEAFF
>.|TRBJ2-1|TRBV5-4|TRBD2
TGTGCCAGCAAATGGGGGGGGGACCTAGGCTCCTACAATGAGCAGTTCTTC
CASKWGGDLGSYNEQFF
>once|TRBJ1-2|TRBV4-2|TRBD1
TGTGCCAGCAGCCAGGGACAGCTCGTATTTAACTATGGCTACACCTTC
CASSQGQLVFNYGYTF
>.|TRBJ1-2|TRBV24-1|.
TGTGCCACCAGTGACATTCGGGGGTCAGGCGATGGCTACACCTTC
CATSDIRGSGDGYTF
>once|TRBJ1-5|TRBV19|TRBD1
TGTGCCAGTCGGCAGGGGGGCCTATATAGCAATCAGCCCCAGCATTTT
CASRQGGLYSNQPQHF
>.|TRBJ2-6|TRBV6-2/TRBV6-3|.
TGTGCCAGCAGTTACCCCCAGGGGCGGAGCTCTGGGGCCAACGTCCTGACTTTC
CASSYPQGRSSGANVLTF
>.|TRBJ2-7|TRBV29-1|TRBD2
TGCAGCGCAGGGACTAGCGGGAGAGGGGCCTACGAGCAGTACTTC
CSAGTSGRGAYEQYF
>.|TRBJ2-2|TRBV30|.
TGTGCCTGGAGTGTACAGTCCACCGGGGAGCTGTTTTTT
CAWSVQSTGELFF
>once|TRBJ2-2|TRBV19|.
TGTGCCAGTAGTATCCAGGGGACGGGAAACACCGGGGAGCTGTTTTTT
CASSIQGTGNTGELFF
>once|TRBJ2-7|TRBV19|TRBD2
TGTGCCAGTAGTATCGGACTAGCGGGCGAGCAGTACTTC
CASSIGLAGEQYF
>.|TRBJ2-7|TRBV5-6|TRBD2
TGTGCCAGCAGCTTGGGGGCTTGGACTAGGTCCTACGAGCAGTACTTC
CASSLGAWTRSYEQYF
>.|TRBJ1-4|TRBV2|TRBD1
TGTGCCAGCAGTGAAGCGGACAGGGGGACGGCAACTAATGAAAAACTGTTTTTT
CASSEADRGTATNEKLFF
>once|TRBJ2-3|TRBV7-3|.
TGTGCCAGCAGCCAACGTGCAGGGTCCACAGATACGCAGTATTTT
CASSQRAGSTDTQYF
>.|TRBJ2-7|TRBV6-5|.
TGTGCCAGCAGTCCCCTGATGGGACTTTCCTACGAGCAGTACTTC
CASSPLMGLSYEQYF
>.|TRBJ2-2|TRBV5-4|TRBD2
TGTGCCAGCAGCCGGACTAGCGGGAGGGCATATGGCGGGGAGCTGTTTTTT
CASSRTSGRAYGGELFF
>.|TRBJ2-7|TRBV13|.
TGTGCCAGCAGCCCTCACAGACTAGGTCTCGAGCAGTACTTC
CASSPHRLGLEQYF
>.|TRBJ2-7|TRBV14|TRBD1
TGTGCCAGCAGCATAAGACAGGGGGCGGGGGAGCAGTACTTC
CASSIRQGAGEQYF
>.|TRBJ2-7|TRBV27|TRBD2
TGTGCCAGCACCGGACTAGCGTCCTACGAGCAGTACTTC
CASTGLASYEQYF
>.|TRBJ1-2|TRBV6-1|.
TGTGCCAGCAGTGAATCGGGGAACTATGGCTACACCTTC
CASSESGNYGYTF
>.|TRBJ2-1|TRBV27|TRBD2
TGTGCCAGCAGTTTACCCAATCGGGGACTAGCGGGAGCCAGAAGCTCCTACAATGAGCAGTTCTTC
CASSLPNRGLAGARSSYNEQFF
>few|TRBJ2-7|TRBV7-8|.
TGTGCCAGCAGCTTAGATGGGGGCAGGTCCTACGAGCAGTACTTC
CASSLDGGRSYEQYF
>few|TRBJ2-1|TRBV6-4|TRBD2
TGTGCCAGCAGTGAGGGATGGCGGGGAGGGAGCGATGAGCAGTTCTTC
CASSEGWRGGSDEQFF
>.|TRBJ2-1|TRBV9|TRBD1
TGTGCCAGCAGCCCACACAGGGGGTCCTACAATGAGCAGTTCTTC
CASSPHRGSYNEQFF
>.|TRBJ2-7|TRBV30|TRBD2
TGTGCCTGGAGTGTCGTGACTAGCGGGGCCTACGAGCAGTACTTC
CAWSVVTSGAYEQYF
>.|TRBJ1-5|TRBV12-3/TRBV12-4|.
TGTGCCAGCAGTTTAGAACTCGGGGGGCCCCAGCATTTT
CASSLELGGPQHF
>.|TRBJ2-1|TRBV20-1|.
TGCAGTGTCTGGGGGGTGCCGCAGTTCTTC
CSVWGVPQFF
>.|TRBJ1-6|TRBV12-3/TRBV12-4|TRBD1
TGTGCCAGCAGTCATAACAGGGGGCCAGTCCACTTT
CASSHNRGPVHF
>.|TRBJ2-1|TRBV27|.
TGTGCCAGCAGTCCCAATGCGGGACTTAGCCCCCGCTCCTACAATGAGCAGTTCTTC
CASSPNAGLSPRSYNEQFF
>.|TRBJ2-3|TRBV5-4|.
TGTGCCAGCAGCCAAGGGGGACCGGGGACAACAGATACGCAGTATTTT
CASSQGGPGTTDTQYF
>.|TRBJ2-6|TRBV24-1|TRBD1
TGTGCCACCAGTGATACGGGACAGGGGCACTCTGGGGCCAACGTCCTGACTTTC
CATSDTGQGHSGANVLTF
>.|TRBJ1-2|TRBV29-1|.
TGCAGCGGCAGGGACACTGCTAACTATGGCTACACCTTC
CSGRDTANYGYTF
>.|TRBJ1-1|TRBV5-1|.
TGCGCCAGCAGCTTGGGCACATACCACACTGAAGCTTTCTTT
CASSLGTYHTEAFF
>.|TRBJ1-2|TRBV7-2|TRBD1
TGTGCCAGCGGAGCGGGACAGGCCTATGGCTACACCTTC
CASGAGQAYGYTF